Below are 19 T cell receptor beta chains sequenced from a single sample in a study of T-cell reconstitution after alpha-beta-depleted transplantation in children. Unique molecular identifiers were built into the TCRbeta library. TCRdb processed the PCR reads anew with MiXCR; each CDR3 protein has one entry. The table lists roughly 350,000 distinct CDR3 sequences, around a tenth of them singletons. This material consisted of PBMCs from the stem cell graft donor, taken from the stem cell graft. The receptors derive from a human donor who donated a stem cell graft to a child with acute lymphoblastic leukemia.

This clonotype was observed at least ten times. The rearrangement links TRBV5-1 to TRBJ1-2; 9 positions agree with TRBD1. Per the germline V gene, CDR1 is SGHRS and CDR2 is YFSETQ. The CDR3 consists of 15 residues. The V and J ends lost 3 bases and 1 base, in that order; junction bases with no gene match: 4. The CDR3 protein is CASSSDRGLNYGYTF. The CDR3, as DNA: TGCGCCAGCAGCTCGGACAGGGGACTTAACTATGGCTACACCTTC.

The chain combines TRBV5-1 with TRBJ2-5; 7 bases align to TRBD1. CDR3 length: 15 amino acids. Germline CDR1 SGHRS, CDR2 YFSETQ. The V segment lost 4 bases and the J segment 4 bases; nucleotides outside the gene matches: 10. The CDR3: CASSVETGYGETQYF. The CDR3 DNA follows: TGCGCCAGCAGCGTGGAGACAGGGTACGGAGAGACCCAGTACTTC.

The rearrangement uses TRBV28 and TRBJ1-1; the match to TRBD1 covers 7 bases. Germline loops: CDR1 MDHEN, CDR2 SYDVKM. V was pared by 6 bases and J by 6 bases, with 7 bases of the junction left unmatched. CDR3 length equals 13 residues. DNA of the CDR3: TGTGCCAGCAGGCTCAGGGGGTCTGCTGAAGCTTTCTTT. The encoded protein is CASRLRGSAEAFF.

This clonotype was counted between two and nine times. The chain recombines TRBV29-1 with TRBJ1-2, with unresolved D. V lost 3 bases to trimming and J lost 1 base, with 12 bases between them. This CDR3 spans 14 amino acids. The germline CDR1 and CDR2 sequences are SQVTM and ANQGSEA. The CDR3 loop reads CSVDWQIYNYGYTF. For the CDR3, the DNA is TGCAGCGTTGACTGGCAGATCTATAACTATGGCTACACCTTC.

This clonotype came up a few times. The rearrangement links TRBV3-1 to TRBJ2-7, with D tentatively TRBD1 (5 bases). The V gene's germline CDR1 is LGHDT and CDR2 YNNKEL (reference sequence). Deletions cut 1 base from V and 3 bases from J, with 13 bases between. The CDR3 runs 15 residues. Here the CDR3 reads CASSQVRALIYEQYF. The DNA for the CDR3 is TGTGCCAGCAGCCAAGTCAGGGCACTTATCTACGAGCAGTACTTC.

This clonotype was detected many times. One junction end does not reproduce the germline sequence, and a read error may be involved. The chain is built from TRBV6-6 and TRBJ1-6; weak D call: TRBD1 (5 bases). CDR1 is MNHNY, CDR2 SVGAGI, per germline (reference sequence). The CDR3 consists of 13 residues. The CDR3: CASSQGTNSPLHF. The CDR3 coding sequence is TGCGCCAGCAGCCAAGGGACGAATTCACCCCTCCACTTT.

This clonotype was observed a handful of times. The V and J genes are TRBV4-1 and TRBJ2-5; D is undetermined. Per germline, CDR1 MGHRA and CDR2 YSYEKL. With 5 bases removed from V and 4 bases from J, the gap between germline ends came to 17 bases. This CDR3 has 15 amino acids. Here the CDR3 reads CASSGDRAERETQYF. Here the CDR3 DNA reads TGCGCCAGCAGCGGAGACCGGGCAGAACGAGAGACCCAGTACTTC.

This chain joins TRBV6-2 or TRBV6-3 and TRBJ1-1; no clear D. The germline V gene encodes CDR1 MNHEY and CDR2 SVGEGT. V shed 5 bases and J shed 6 bases, with 16 bases lying between them. The CDR3 length is 14 residues. The CDR3 sequence is CASSPTLEKAEAFF. In DNA form, the CDR3 reads TGTGCCAGCAGTCCGACCCTCGAGAAGGCTGAAGCTTTCTTT.

The gene calls are TRBV7-6 and TRBJ1-5; 7 bases are shared with TRBD1. The CDR3 length is 15 residues. Per the germline V gene, CDR1 is SGHVS and CDR2 is FNYEAQ. V lost 2 bases to trimming and J lost 6 bases; unmatched junction nucleotides: 7. CDR3 DNA sequence: TGTGCCAGCAGCTTAAAGACAGGGACGGCTCAGCCCCAGCATTTT. As protein: CASSLKTGTAQPQHF.

This clonotype came up a few times. The rearrangement uses TRBV7-8 and TRBJ2-3; D tentatively fits TRBD1 or TRBD2 (5 bases each). This CDR3 is 15 amino acids long. CDR1 and CDR2 (germline): SGHVS, FQNEAQ. Trimming left V 5 bases short and J 0 bases short, with 12 bases between. CDR3: CASSTGPLSTDTQYF. The CDR3 DNA reads TGTGCCAGCAGCACGGGACCCCTGAGCACAGATACGCAGTATTTT.

This clonotype was seen ten or more times. V usage is TRBV6-2 or TRBV6-3 and J usage is TRBJ2-1, with TRBD2 matching 12 bases. The germline V gene has CDR1 MNHEY and CDR2 SVGEGT. The ends lost 8 bases at V and 3 bases at J; junction bases unmatched: 5. The CDR3 loop spans 15 amino acids. CDR3 region: CASGSSGGDYNEQFF. The CDR3, as DNA: TGTGCCAGCGGATCTAGCGGGGGGGACTACAATGAGCAGTTCTTC.

The V gene is TRBV6-1, the J gene TRBJ2-7, with 8 bases fitting TRBD1. V was clipped by 6 bases and J by 2 bases; unmatched bases: 12. CDR1 and CDR2 from the germline V gene are MNHNS and SASEGT. This CDR3 comprises 16 residues. CDR3 sequence: CASSRHGTGVTYEQYF. DNA of the CDR3: TGTGCCAGCAGCCGGCATGGGACAGGCGTAACCTACGAGCAGTACTTC.

This clonotype was observed a few times. The CDR3: CASSLLPGVRLSAGYTF. Here the CDR3 DNA reads TGTGCCAGCAGCCTATTGCCGGGGGTAAGGCTCTCGGCTGGCTACACCTTC. This chain uses TRBV12-3 or TRBV12-4 with TRBJ1-2, with D tentatively TRBD1 (5 bases). This CDR3 contains 17 residues. V was cut by 6 bases and J by 7 bases, with 27 bases left in between.

This clonotype was counted many times. The chain couples TRBV7-2 to TRBJ1-1; D unresolved. Between the trimmed V and J ends, which lost 2 bases and 2 bases, there was a span of 3 bases. From germline, CDR1 is SGHTA and CDR2 FQGNSA. This CDR3 has 12 amino acids. The CDR3 loop is CASSLTNTEAFF. In DNA, the CDR3 is TGTGCCAGCAGCTTAACAAACACTGAAGCTTTCTTT.

The table lists this clonotype with a few counts. The chain joins TRBV7-9 to TRBJ2-3, with D unclear. Per germline, CDR1 SEHNR and CDR2 FQNEAQ (reference sequence). This CDR3 region has 17 residues. The V end lost 2 bases, the J end lost 4 bases, and 19 bases lay between the germline ends. The DNA for the CDR3 is TGTGCCAGCAGCTTAAACCTGATCACTCTGGGCGCAGATACGCAGTATTTT. Translated, it gives CASSLNLITLGADTQYF.

This clonotype was observed at least ten times. The chain recombines TRBV20-1 with TRBJ2-1; 10 nucleotides align to TRBD2. The junction had 6 bases not matched to a gene; V was cut back by 0 bases and J by 13 bases. CDR1 DFQATT and CDR2 SNEGSKA come from the germline V gene (reference sequence). The CDR3 runs 13 residues. CDR3 residues: CSAREASGRGQFF. The CDR3 DNA reads as TGCAGTGCTAGAGAAGCTAGCGGGAGAGGTCAGTTCTTC.

This clonotype was picked up a small number of times. This chain joins TRBV6-6 and TRBJ1-1; 9 bases are a match to TRBD1. J lost 1 base, V lost 8 bases, and 2 bases had no gene match. The CDR3 extends over 13 amino acids. CDR1 and CDR2 from the germline V gene are MNHNY and SVGAGI (reference sequence). In DNA form, the CDR3 reads TGTGCCAGCTGGGACAGGGCGAACACTGAAGCTTTCTTT. It specifies CASWDRANTEAFF.

The chain has TRBV7-6 and TRBJ2-2; D might be TRBD1 or TRBD2, each matching 5 bases. This CDR3 region has 15 residues. V was trimmed by 4 bases and J by 7 bases, leaving 16 bases between them. Germline V CDR1 and CDR2: SGHVS, FNYEAQ. The CDR3 loop reads CASSSRDAPSGELFF. The CDR3 DNA reads TGTGCCAGCAGCTCCCGGGACGCCCCCAGCGGGGAGCTGTTTTTT.

The genes are TRBV7-2 and TRBJ2-7; D assignment may be TRBD1 or TRBD2 (7 bases each). This CDR3 has 16 residues. The V end was cut by 5 bases, the J end by 0 bases, with 17 bases between. CDR1 SGHTA and CDR2 FQGNSA come from the germline V gene. CDR3 protein: CASSIEGGGLSYEQYF. CDR3 nucleotide sequence: TGTGCCAGCAGCATAGAGGGAGGGGGCCTCTCCTACGAGCAGTACTTC.